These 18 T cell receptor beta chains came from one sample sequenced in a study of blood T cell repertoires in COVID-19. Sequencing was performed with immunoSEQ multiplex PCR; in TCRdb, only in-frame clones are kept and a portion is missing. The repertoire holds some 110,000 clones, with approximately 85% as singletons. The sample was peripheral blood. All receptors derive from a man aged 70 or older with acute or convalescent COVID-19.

For the CDR3, the DNA is TGTGCCAGCAGCCAAGATCGAGGCTCCGAAGCTTTCTTT. Its translation is CASSQDRGSEAFF. The chain recombines TRBV4-2 with TRBJ1-1; D gene uncertain. V lost 0 bases and J lost 8, with 10 bases in between. CDR3 size: 13 residues. Looked up from germline, CDR1 is LGHNA and CDR2 is YNFKEQ.

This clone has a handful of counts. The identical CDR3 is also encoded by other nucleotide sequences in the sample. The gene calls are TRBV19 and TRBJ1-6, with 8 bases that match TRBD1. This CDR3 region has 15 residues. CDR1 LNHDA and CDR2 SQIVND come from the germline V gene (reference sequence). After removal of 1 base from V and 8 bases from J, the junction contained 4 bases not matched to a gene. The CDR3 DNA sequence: TGTGCCAGTAGTATAGGAGGGACAGGATATTCACCCCTCCACTTT. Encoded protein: CASSIGGTGYSPLHF.

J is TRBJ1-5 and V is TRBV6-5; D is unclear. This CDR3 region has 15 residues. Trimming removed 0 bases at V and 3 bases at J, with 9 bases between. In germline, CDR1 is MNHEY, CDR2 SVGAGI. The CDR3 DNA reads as TGTGCCAGCAGTTACTCTGGAGACGTCAATCAGCCCCAGCATTTT. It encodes CASSYSGDVNQPQHF.

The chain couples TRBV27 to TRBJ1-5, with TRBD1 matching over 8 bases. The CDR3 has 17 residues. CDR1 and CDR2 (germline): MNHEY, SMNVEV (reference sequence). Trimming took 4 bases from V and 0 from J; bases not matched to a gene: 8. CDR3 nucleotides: TGTGCCAGCAGTTCCGGGACAGGCTTTGATAGCAATCAGCCCCAGCATTTT. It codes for CASSSGTGFDSNQPQHF.

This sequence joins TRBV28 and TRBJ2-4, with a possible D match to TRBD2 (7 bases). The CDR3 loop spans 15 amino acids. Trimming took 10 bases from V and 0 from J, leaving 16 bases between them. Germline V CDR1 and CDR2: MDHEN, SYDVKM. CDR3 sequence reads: CATQGGALAKNIQYF. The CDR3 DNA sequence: TGTGCCACTCAAGGGGGGGCCCTAGCCAAAAACATTCAGTACTTC.

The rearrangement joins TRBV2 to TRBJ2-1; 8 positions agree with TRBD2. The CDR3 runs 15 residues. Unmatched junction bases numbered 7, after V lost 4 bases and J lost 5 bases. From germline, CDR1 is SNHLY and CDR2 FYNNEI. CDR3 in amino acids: CASSVQGGRHNEQFF. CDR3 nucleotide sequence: TGTGCCAGCAGTGTTCAGGGCGGGAGGCACAATGAGCAGTTCTTC.

CDR3 in DNA: TGTGCCAGCAGCCAAGCAGGGGAGCAGAGAGCTTTCTTT. Translated: CASSQAGEQRAFF. J is TRBJ1-1 and V is TRBV3-1 (or the pseudogene TRBV3-2); D is possibly TRBD1 (6 bases). This CDR3 is built from 13 residues. Germline V gene data show CDR1 as LGHDT and CDR2 as YNNKEL (reference sequence). Between the trimmed V and J ends, which lost 1 base and 10 bases, there was a span of 13 bases.

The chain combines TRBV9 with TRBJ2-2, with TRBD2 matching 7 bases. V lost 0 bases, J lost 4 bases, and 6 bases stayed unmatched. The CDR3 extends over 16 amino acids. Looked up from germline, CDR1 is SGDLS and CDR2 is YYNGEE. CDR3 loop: CASSVATSVSTGELFF. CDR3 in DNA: TGTGCCAGCAGCGTAGCTACTAGCGTTTCCACCGGGGAGCTGTTTTTT.

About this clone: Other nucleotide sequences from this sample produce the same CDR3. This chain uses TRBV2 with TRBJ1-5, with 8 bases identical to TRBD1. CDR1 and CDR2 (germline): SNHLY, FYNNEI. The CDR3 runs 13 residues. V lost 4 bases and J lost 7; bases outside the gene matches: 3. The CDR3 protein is CASSVQGDQPQHF. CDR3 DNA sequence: TGTGCCAGCAGTGTACAGGGGGACCAGCCCCAGCATTTT.

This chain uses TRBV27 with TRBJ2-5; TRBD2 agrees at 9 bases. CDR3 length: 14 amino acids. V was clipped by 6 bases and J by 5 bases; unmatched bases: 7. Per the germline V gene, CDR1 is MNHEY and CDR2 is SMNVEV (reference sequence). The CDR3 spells CASRRTSDGETQYF. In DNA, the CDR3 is TGTGCCAGCAGACGGACTAGCGACGGGGAGACCCAGTACTTC.

CDR3 loop: CAPRGAGQCNQPQHF. Written as DNA, the CDR3 is TGTGCCCCAAGGGGGGCGGGACAGTGCAATCAGCCCCAGCATTTT. The chain recombines TRBV3-1 (or the pseudogene TRBV3-2) with TRBJ1-5; 7 bases align to TRBD1. Germline-derived CDR1 and CDR2 are LGHDT and YNNKEL (reference sequence). The CDR3 totals 15 residues. Trimming cost V 11 bases and J 2 bases; bases outside gene matches: 12.

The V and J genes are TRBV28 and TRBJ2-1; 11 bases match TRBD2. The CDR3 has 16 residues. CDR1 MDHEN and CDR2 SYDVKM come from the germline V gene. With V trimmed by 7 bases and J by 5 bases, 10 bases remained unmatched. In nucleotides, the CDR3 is TGTGCCAGCAAATCCGCTAGCGGGAGGTATAACAATGAGCAGTTCTTC. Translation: CASKSASGRYNNEQFF.

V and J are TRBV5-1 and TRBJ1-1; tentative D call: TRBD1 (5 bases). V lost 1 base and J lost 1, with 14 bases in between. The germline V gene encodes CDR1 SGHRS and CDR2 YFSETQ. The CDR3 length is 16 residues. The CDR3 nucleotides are TGCGCCAGCAGCTTGTTTGTTGGCGGGGGGAACACTGAAGCTTTCTTT. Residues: CASSLFVGGGNTEAFF. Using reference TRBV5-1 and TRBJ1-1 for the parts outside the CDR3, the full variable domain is KAGVTQTPRYLIKTRGQQVTLSCSPISGHRSVSWYQQTPGQGLQFLFEYFSETQRNKGNFPGRFSGRQFSNSRSEMNVSTLELGDSALYLCASSLFVGGGNTEAFFGQGTRLTVV.

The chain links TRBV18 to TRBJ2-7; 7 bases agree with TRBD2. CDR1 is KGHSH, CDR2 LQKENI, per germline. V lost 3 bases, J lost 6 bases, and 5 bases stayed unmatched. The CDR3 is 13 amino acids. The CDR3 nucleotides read TGTGCCAGCTCACCCGGGACTACTCGCGAGCAGTACTTC. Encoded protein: CASSPGTTREQYF.

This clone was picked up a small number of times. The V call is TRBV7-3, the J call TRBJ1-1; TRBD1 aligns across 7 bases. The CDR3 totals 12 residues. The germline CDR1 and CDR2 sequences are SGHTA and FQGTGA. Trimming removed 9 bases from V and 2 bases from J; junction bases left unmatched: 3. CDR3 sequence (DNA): TGTGCCAGTGGGACAGTAAACACTGAAGCTTTCTTT. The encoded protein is CASGTVNTEAFF.

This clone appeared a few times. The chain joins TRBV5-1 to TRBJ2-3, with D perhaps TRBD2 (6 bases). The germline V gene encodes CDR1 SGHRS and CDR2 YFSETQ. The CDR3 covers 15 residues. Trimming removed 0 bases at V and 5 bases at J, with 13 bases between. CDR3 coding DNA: TGCGCCAGCAGCTTGGGGGCTAGCGCCCGAGATACGCAGTATTTT. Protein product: CASSLGASARDTQYF.

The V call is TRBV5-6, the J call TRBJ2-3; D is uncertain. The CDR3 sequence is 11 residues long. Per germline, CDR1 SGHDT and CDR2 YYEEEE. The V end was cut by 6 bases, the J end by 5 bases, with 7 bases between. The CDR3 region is CASTRGDTQYF. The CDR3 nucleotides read TGTGCCAGCACCCGAGGAGATACGCAGTATTTT. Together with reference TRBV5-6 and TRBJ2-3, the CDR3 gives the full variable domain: DAGVTQSPTHLIKTRGQQVTLRCSPKSGHDTVSWYQQALGQGPQFIFQYYEEEERQRGNFPDRFSGHQFPNYSSELNVNALLLGDSALYLCASTRGDTQYFGPGTRLTVL.

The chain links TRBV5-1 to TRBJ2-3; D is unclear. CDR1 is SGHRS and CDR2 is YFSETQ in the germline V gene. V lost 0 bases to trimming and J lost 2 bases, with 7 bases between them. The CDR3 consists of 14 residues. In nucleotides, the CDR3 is TGCGCCAGCAGCTTGGAAACACCCACAGATACGCAGTATTTT. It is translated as CASSLETPTDTQYF.